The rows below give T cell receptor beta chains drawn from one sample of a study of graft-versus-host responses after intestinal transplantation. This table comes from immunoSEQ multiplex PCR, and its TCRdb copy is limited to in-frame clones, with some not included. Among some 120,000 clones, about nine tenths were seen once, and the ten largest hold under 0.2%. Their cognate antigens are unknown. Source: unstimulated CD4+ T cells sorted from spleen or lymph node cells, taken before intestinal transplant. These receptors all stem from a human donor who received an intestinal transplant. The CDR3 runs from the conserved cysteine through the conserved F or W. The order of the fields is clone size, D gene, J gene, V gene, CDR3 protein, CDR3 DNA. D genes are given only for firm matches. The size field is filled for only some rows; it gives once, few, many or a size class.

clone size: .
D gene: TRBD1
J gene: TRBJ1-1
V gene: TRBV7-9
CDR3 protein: CASSFTKTGSGFF
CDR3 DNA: TGTGCCAGCAGCTTTACCAAGACAGGGTCGGGTTTCTTT

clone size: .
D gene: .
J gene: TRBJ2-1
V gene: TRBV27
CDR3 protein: CASSFSSSYNEQFF
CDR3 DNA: TGTGCCAGCAGTTTTAGCAGCTCCTACAATGAGCAGTTCTTC

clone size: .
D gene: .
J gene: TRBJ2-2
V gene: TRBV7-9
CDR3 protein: CASSLVAPAEVTGELFF
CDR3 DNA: TGTGCCAGCAGCTTAGTGGCGCCGGCAGAGGTTACCGGGGAGCTGTTTTTT

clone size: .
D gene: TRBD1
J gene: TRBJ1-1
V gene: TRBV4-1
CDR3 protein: CASSKVHRDREKAFF
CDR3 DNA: TGCGCCAGCAGCAAAGTCCACCGGGACAGGGAAAAAGCTTTCTTT

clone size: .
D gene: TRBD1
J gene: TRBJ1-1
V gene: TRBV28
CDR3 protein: CASRGPGTGANTEAFF
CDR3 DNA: TGTGCCAGCAGAGGCCCCGGGACAGGAGCGAACACTGAAGCTTTCTTT

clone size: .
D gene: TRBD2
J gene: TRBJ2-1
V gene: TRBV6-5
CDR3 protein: CASSHGTSGTNEQFF
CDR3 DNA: TGTGCCAGCAGTCACGGGACTAGCGGGACCAATGAGCAGTTCTTC

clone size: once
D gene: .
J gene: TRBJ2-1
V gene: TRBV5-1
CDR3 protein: CASRVPRWTVDNEQFF
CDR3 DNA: TGCGCCAGCAGAGTTCCCCGTTGGACAGTTGACAATGAGCAGTTCTTC

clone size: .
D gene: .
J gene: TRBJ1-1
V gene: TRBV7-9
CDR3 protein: CASGGRGMNTEAFF
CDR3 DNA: TGTGCCAGCGGCGGGAGGGGAATGAACACTGAAGCTTTCTTT

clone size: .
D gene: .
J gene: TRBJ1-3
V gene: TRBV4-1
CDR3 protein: CASSQAPGENTIYF
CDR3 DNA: TGCGCCAGCAGCCAAGCCCCAGGGGAAAACACCATATATTTT

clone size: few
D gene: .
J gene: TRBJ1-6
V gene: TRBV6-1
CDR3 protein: CASSRSLNSPLHF
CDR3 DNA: TGTGCCAGCAGTCGGTCGCTCAATTCACCCCTCCACTTT

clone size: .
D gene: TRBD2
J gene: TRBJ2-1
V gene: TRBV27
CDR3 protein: CASSPPGTSVFYNEQFF
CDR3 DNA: TGTGCCAGCAGTCCGCCGGGGACTAGCGTTTTCTACAATGAGCAGTTCTTC

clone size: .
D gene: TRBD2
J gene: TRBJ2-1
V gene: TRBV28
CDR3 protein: CASSLGGDLNEQFF
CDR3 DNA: TGTGCCAGCAGTTTGGGGGGGGACCTCAATGAGCAGTTCTTC

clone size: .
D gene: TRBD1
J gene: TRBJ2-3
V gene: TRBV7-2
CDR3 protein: CASSRSGDRGRNTQYF
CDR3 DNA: TGTGCCAGCAGCCGGTCGGGGGACAGGGGGCGTAATACGCAGTATTTT

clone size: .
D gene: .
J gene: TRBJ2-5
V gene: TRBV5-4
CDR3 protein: CASSFIQETQYF
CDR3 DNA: TGTGCCAGCAGCTTCATTCAAGAGACCCAGTACTTC

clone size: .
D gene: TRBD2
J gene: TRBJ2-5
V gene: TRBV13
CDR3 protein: CASSRWTSGQETQYF
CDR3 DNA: TGTGCCAGCAGCCGCTGGACTAGCGGGCAAGAGACCCAGTACTTC

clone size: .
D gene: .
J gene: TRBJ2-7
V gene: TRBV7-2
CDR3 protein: CASSLRTPSYEQYF
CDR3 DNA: TGTGCCAGCAGCCTTCGGACACCCTCCTACGAGCAGTACTTC

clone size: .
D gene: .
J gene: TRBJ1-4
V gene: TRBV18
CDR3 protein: CASSRAGEEKLFF
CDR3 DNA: TGTGCCAGCTCACGGGCAGGGGAGGAAAAACTGTTTTTT

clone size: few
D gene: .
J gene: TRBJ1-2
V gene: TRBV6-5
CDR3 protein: CASTQGSGYTF
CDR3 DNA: TGTGCCAGCACCCAGGGTAGTGGCTACACCTTC

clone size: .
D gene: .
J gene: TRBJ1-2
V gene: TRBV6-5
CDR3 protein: CASSPSGRGTYGYTF
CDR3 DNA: TGTGCCAGCAGTCCCTCTGGGCGGGGGACCTATGGCTACACCTTC

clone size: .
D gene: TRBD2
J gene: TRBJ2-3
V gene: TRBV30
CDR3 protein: CACGLAGGPTAQYF
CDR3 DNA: TGTGCCTGTGGACTAGCGGGGGGACCCACGGCGCAGTATTTT

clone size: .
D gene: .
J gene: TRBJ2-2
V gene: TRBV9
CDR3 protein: CASSVGSSASAGELLF
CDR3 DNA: TGTGCCAGCAGCGTAGGGAGTAGCGCGTCAGCCGGGGAGCTGCTTTTT

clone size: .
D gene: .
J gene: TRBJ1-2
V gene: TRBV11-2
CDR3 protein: CASSLDWAAYGYTF
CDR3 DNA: TGTGCCAGCAGCTTAGATTGGGCCGCCTATGGCTACACCTTC

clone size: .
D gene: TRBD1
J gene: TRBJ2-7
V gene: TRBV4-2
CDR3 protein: CASSRLLDRESYEQYF
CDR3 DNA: TGTGCCAGCAGCCGCTTATTAGACAGGGAATCCTACGAGCAGTACTTC

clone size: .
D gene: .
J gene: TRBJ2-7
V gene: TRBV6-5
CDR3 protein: CASSYSGGKPYEQYF
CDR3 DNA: TGTGCCAGCAGTTACTCCGGGGGTAAGCCCTACGAGCAGTACTTC

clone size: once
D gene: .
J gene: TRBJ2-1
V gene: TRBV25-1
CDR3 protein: CASSGTGRGYNEQFF
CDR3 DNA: TGTGCCAGCAGTGGGACTGGGAGAGGTTACAATGAGCAGTTCTTC

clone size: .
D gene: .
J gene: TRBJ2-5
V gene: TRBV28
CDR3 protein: CASSLNRPETQYF
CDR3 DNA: TGTGCCAGCAGTTTAAACAGGCCAGAGACCCAGTACTTC

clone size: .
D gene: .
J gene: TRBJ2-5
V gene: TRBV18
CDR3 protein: CASSRGRRETQYF
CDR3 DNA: TGTGCCAGCTCCCGGGGTAGGAGGGAGACCCAGTACTTC

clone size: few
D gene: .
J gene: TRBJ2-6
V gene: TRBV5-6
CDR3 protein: CASSRTGSGANVLTF
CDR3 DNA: TGTGCCAGCAGCCGAACAGGGTCTGGGGCCAACGTCCTGACTTTC

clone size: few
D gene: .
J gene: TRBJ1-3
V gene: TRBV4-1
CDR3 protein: CASRLTTGAGNTIYF
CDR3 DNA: TGCGCCAGCAGGCTTACGACAGGCGCTGGAAACACCATATATTTT

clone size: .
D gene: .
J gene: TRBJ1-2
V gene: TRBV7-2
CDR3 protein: CASSLVRAGYTF
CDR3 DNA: TGTGCCAGCAGCTTAGTGCGGGCTGGCTACACCTTC

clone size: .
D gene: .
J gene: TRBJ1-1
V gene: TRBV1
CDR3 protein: CTSSQEKGDTEAFF
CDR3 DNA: TGCACCAGCAGCCAGGAGAAAGGGGACACTGAAGCTTTCTTT

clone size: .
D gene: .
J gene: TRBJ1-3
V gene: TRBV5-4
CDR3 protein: CASSFGAAPSSGNTIYF
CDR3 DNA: TGTGCCAGCAGCTTCGGAGCAGCACCTTCCTCTGGAAACACCATATATTTT

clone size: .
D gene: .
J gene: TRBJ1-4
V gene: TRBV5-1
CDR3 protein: CASTSGTGPLAATNEKLFF
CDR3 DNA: TGCGCCAGCACCTCGGGAACCGGGCCCTTAGCTGCAACTAATGAAAAACTGTTTTTT